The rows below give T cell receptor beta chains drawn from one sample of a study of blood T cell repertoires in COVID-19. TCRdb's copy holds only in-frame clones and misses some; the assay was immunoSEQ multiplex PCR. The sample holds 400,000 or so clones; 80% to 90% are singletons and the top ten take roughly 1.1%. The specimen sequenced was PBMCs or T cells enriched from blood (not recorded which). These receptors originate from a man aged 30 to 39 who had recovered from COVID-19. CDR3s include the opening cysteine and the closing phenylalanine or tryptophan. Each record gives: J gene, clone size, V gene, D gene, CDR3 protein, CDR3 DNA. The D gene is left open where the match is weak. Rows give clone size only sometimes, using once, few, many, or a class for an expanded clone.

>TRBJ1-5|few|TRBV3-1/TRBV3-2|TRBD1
CASSQTSGQNQPQHF
TGTGCCAGCAGCCAAACATCGGGACAGAATCAGCCCCAGCATTTT
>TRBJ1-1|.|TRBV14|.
CASTSTPSLEAFF
TGTGCCAGCACCTCAACCCCCAGTCTTGAAGCTTTCTTT
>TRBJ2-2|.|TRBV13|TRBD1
CASSFGQGNTGELFF
TGTGCCAGCAGCTTCGGACAGGGCAACACCGGGGAGCTGTTTTTT
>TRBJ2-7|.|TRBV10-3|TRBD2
CAISTGTSNHYEQYF
TGTGCCATCAGCACCGGGACTAGCAACCACTACGAGCAGTACTTC
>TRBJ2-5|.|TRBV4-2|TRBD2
CASSPFAGGGETQYF
TGTGCCAGCAGCCCTTTCGCGGGAGGGGGGGAGACCCAGTACTTC
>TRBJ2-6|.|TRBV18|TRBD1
CASSRQQGNSGANVLTF
TGTGCCAGTTCCCGTCAACAGGGGAACTCTGGGGCCAACGTCCTGACTTTC
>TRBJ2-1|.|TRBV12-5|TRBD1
CASGLVQGAHNEQFF
TGTGCTAGTGGTTTGGTACAGGGGGCCCACAATGAGCAGTTCTTC
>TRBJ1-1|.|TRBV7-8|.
CASSFQAWMNTEAFF
TGTGCCAGCAGCTTCCAGGCGTGGATGAACACTGAAGCTTTCTTT
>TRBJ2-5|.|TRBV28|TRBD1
CASLRSGTADLTQYF
TGTGCCAGCCTAAGATCCGGGACAGCTGATCTGACCCAGTACTTC
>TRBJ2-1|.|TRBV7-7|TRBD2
CASSSSGRAVEQFF
TGTGCCAGCAGCTCCAGCGGGAGGGCGGTTGAGCAGTTCTTC
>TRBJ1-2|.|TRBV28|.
CASSLGGRATGYTF
TGTGCCAGCAGTTTAGGAGGGCGCGCGACTGGCTACACCTTC
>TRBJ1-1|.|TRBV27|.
CASSQVSGKTEAFF
TGTGCCAGCAGCCAAGTGTCAGGGAAGACTGAAGCTTTCTTT
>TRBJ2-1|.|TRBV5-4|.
CASSLGLEGNEQFF
TGTGCCAGCAGCTTGGGACTAGAGGGTAATGAGCAGTTCTTC
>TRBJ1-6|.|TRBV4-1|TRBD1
CASSQATDRVGSPLHF
TGCGCCAGCAGCCAAGCTACTGACAGGGTTGGATCACCCCTCCACTTT
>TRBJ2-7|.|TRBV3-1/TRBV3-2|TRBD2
CASSVGLAGVNEQYF
TGTGCCAGCAGCGTGGGACTAGCGGGAGTTAACGAGCAGTACTTC
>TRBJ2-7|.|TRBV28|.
CASSSGAGLREQYF
TGTGCCAGCAGTTCGGGAGCAGGGCTGAGGGAGCAGTACTTC
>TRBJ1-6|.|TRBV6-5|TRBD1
CATYWGQSYNSPLHF
TGTGCCACCTATTGGGGACAGTCCTATAATTCACCCCTCCACTTT